The next 29 T cell receptor beta chains were all read from a single sample in a study of cytomegalovirus exposure and HLA in healthy donors. The PCR had 60 Vbeta and 13 Jbeta primers. Clones were sequenced by immunoSEQ multiplex PCR, and TCRdb holds only the in-frame ones, with some missing. The repertoire includes 100,000 to 150,000 clones, 80% of them detected once, and 8.9% sits in the top ten. Sequenced: PBMCs. Source of these receptors: a man aged 30-40 years in good health and CMV-seropositive.

J is TRBJ2-3 and V is TRBV4-2; 8 bases line up with TRBD2. J gave up 2 bases and V 3 bases, and 10 bases lay outside the gene matches. The germline gives CDR1 LGHNA, CDR2 YNFKEQ. The CDR3 loop spans 17 amino acids. Here the CDR3 DNA reads TGTGCCAGCAGCCAGGTCCCTTTGCGGGGGGACACAGATACGCAGTATTTT. It translates to CASSQVPLRGDTDTQYF.

The V call is TRBV27, the J call TRBJ2-3; no reliable D call. The CDR3 loop spans 14 amino acids. In germline, CDR1 is MNHEY, CDR2 SMNVEV (reference sequence). V lost 3 bases and J 6 bases, leaving 13 bases between the germline ends. CDR3 residues: CASSLLVNHDTQYF. For the CDR3, the DNA is TGTGCCAGCAGTTTGCTAGTTAACCATGATACGCAGTATTTT.

The chain recombines TRBV2 with TRBJ2-5, with a possible D match to TRBD1 (6 bases). V lost 7 bases and J 4 bases, leaving 16 bases between the germline ends. Germline CDR1 reads SNHLY; CDR2 reads FYNNEI. CDR3 length equals 14 residues. CDR3 DNA: TGTGCCAGCATCCTGGGGGCCGGGCGAGAGACCCAGTACTTC. It specifies CASILGAGRETQYF.

The chain employs TRBV5-1 and TRBJ2-7; D gene uncertain. There are 12 residues in the CDR3. Germline assignment: CDR1 SGHRS and CDR2 YFSETQ. Trimming left V 6 bases short and J 4 bases short, with 11 bases between. CDR3 coding DNA: TGCGCCAGCATCGGTCCTAGTTACGAGCAGTACTTC. This gives the protein CASIGPSYEQYF.

The rearrangement uses TRBV11-2 and TRBJ1-1; D gene ambiguous. The CDR3 is 12 residues long. The V and J ends lost 3 bases and 7 bases respectively, with 9 bases between them. Germline V gene sequence: CDR1 SGHAT, CDR2 FQNNGV. The DNA for the CDR3 is TGTGCCAGCAGCTTTGGGCAGAATGAAGCTTTCTTT. This translates into CASSFGQNEAFF.

A few counts support this clone. The gene calls are TRBV7-8 and TRBJ2-2, with D perhaps matching TRBD1 (5 bases). The CDR3 length is 13 residues. Per germline, CDR1 SGHVS and CDR2 FQNEAQ. Trimming stripped 3 bases from V and 5 bases from J, with 7 bases between. CDR3 DNA: TGTGCCAGCAGCTTTAAGGGGACCGGGGAGCTGTTTTTT. This encodes CASSFKGTGELFF.

The chain has TRBV19 and TRBJ2-1; D perhaps matches TRBD2 (6 bases). The V gene lost 3 bases and the J gene lost 7 bases, with 16 bases spanning the gap. The CDR3 totals 15 residues. CDR1 and CDR2 from the germline V gene are LNHDA and SQIVND (reference sequence). CDR3 amino acids: CASSIPAGATNEQFF. CDR3 sequence (DNA): TGTGCCAGTAGTATCCCAGCGGGTGCGACAAATGAGCAGTTCTTC.

This chain joins TRBV10-3 and TRBJ1-5, with D unresolved. This CDR3 comprises 16 residues. Trimming cost V 0 bases and J 2 bases, with 11 bases left between them. Germline V gene lookup returns CDR1 ENHRY and CDR2 SYGVKD. DNA of the CDR3: TGTGCCATCAGTGAGTCAGACGGAGAGGGCAATCAGCCCCAGCATTTT. This gives the protein CAISESDGEGNQPQHF.

This clone counts as medium-sized (0.01 to 0.1%). The rearrangement links TRBV6-1 to TRBJ2-1; TRBD2 agrees at 10 bases. The V gene end was trimmed by 4 bases and the J gene end by 7 bases; junction bases not matched to a gene: 4. Germline V gene data show CDR1 as MNHNS and CDR2 as SASEGT. The CDR3 contains 14 residues. The CDR3 DNA follows: TGTGCCAGCAGTGTGGCTAGCGGGGGTAATGAGCAGTTCTTC. Translation gives CASSVASGGNEQFF.

The chain couples TRBV30 to TRBJ2-3, with D uncertain. Germline V gene data show CDR1 as GTSNPN and CDR2 as SVGIG (reference sequence). V was pared by 4 bases and J by 1 base, with 6 bases between. The CDR3 loop spans 12 amino acids. The CDR3 here is CAWNRGTDTQYF. DNA for the CDR3: TGTGCCTGGAACCGGGGCACAGATACGCAGTATTTT.

V gene TRBV5-1 combines with J gene TRBJ1-4, with a tentative D call TRBD1 (5 bases). Germline-derived CDR1 and CDR2 are SGHRS and YFSETQ. There are 14 residues in the CDR3. V was pared by 5 bases and J by 7 bases, with 15 bases between. The CDR3 DNA sequence: TGCGCCAGCAGAGGGGATGGTGCGAGTGAAAAACTGTTTTTT. Translated: CASRGDGASEKLFF.

V is TRBV7-3 and J is TRBJ2-3; 8 bases are shared with TRBD2. V shed 5 bases, J shed 0 bases, and the junction held 4 bases outside the gene matches. Germline lookup yields CDR1 SGHTA and CDR2 FQGTGA. The CDR3 length is 15 residues. The CDR3 DNA sequence: TGTGCCAGCAGCCCGGGGGGGCTTAGCACAGATACGCAGTATTTT. Translating gives CASSPGGLSTDTQYF.

This chain connects TRBV10-2 to TRBJ1-3, with TRBD1 matching 7 bases. J lost 6 bases, V lost 2 bases, and 4 bases had no gene match. In germline, CDR1 is WSHSY, CDR2 SAAADI. CDR3 length equals 14 residues. CDR3 DNA sequence: TGCGCCAGCAGTGAGGGTGACAGGGAAAACACCATATATTTT. This gives the protein CASSEGDRENTIYF.

V usage is TRBV18 and J usage is TRBJ1-3; D possibly corresponds to TRBD1 (5 bases). This CDR3 comprises 16 residues. Germline V gives CDR1 KGHSH, CDR2 LQKENI. The V gene lost 1 base and the J gene lost 3 bases, with 13 bases spanning the gap. The CDR3 sequence is CASSPLPTGGGNTIYF. CDR3 DNA: TGTGCCAGCTCACCACTCCCGACGGGGGGTGGAAACACCATATATTTT.

The J gene is TRBJ2-2, the V gene TRBV18; D possibly corresponds to TRBD2 (5 bases). The CDR3 contains 15 residues. CDR1 KGHSH and CDR2 LQKENI come from the germline V gene. V was clipped by 3 bases and J by 3 bases, with 11 bases between them. CDR3 DNA sequence: TGTGCCAGCTCACCTCCGGGATCCGACACCGGGGAGCTGTTTTTT. It specifies CASSPPGSDTGELFF. Drawing the rest from reference TRBV18 and TRBJ2-2, the complete variable domain is NAGVMQNPRHLVRRRGQEARLRCSPMKGHSHVYWYRQLPEEGLKFMVYLQKENIIDESGMPKERFSAEFPKEGPSILRIQQVVRGDSAAYFCASSPPGSDTGELFFGEGSRLTVL.

The chain uses TRBV19 and TRBJ1-1; D not certain. V was shortened by 1 base and J by 5 bases, with 8 bases between the two germline ends. The CDR3 runs to 13 residues. Germline V lookup: CDR1 LNHDA, CDR2 SQIVND (reference sequence). The CDR3 DNA reads as TGTGCCAGTAGTATAGCGTCGTTGACTGAAGCTTTCTTT. It yields the protein CASSIASLTEAFF.

The rearrangement joins TRBV6-1 to TRBJ1-6; D is possibly TRBD1 (5 bases). Germline CDR1 is MNHNS and CDR2 is SASEGT. V was trimmed by 6 bases and J by 5 bases, leaving 14 bases between them. This CDR3 is 15 amino acids long. Here the CDR3 DNA reads TGTGCCAGCAGGGCTCGACAGAGAAATAATTCACCCCTCCACTTT. Its translation: CASRARQRNNSPLHF.

The chain is built from TRBV30 and TRBJ1-2; 8 bases map to TRBD1. CDR1 is GTSNPN, CDR2 SVGIG, per germline (reference sequence). The ends lost 2 bases at V and 12 bases at J; junction bases unmatched: 8. CDR3 length equals 12 residues. CDR3 region: CAWSLQGAHNTF. The CDR3 DNA reads as TGTGCCTGGAGTCTTCAGGGGGCCCATAACACCTTC.

The gene calls are TRBV5-1 and TRBJ1-6; tentatively, D is TRBD1 (6 bases). The germline V and J ends were trimmed by 7 bases and 0 bases, with 29 bases remaining between them. This CDR3 comprises 21 residues. Germline CDR1 reads SGHRS; CDR2 reads YFSETQ. CDR3 protein: CASLWGGHDKLLSSYNSPLHF. The CDR3, as DNA: TGCGCCAGCTTATGGGGGGGACACGACAAATTGCTAAGCTCCTATAATTCACCCCTCCACTTT.

The J gene is TRBJ1-2, the V gene TRBV5-6; 9 bases align to TRBD1. Germline lookup yields CDR1 SGHDT and CDR2 YYEEEE. J was trimmed by 2 bases and V by 3 bases; bases with no gene match: 2. The CDR3 length is 14 residues. CDR3 in amino acids: CASSSGTGNYGYTF. The CDR3 DNA sequence: TGTGCCAGCAGCTCCGGGACAGGGAACTATGGCTACACCTTC.

The J gene is TRBJ2-3, the V gene TRBV29-1, with 7 bases that match TRBD2. CDR3 length: 13 amino acids. CDR1 is SQVTM and CDR2 is ANQGSEA in the germline V gene. Losses at the gene ends were 7 bases for V and 2 bases for J; bases not matched to a gene: 6. CDR3 sequence (DNA): TGCAGCGGGGGAGGGGTTGACACAGATACGCAGTATTTT. It codes for CSGGGVDTDTQYF.

The CDR3 loop reads CASSLEPVSTDTQYF. CDR3 nucleotides: TGTGCCAGCAGCTTAGAGCCTGTCAGCACAGATACGCAGTATTTT. This sequence joins TRBV7-6 and TRBJ2-3; no definite D call. The germline V gene encodes CDR1 SGHVS and CDR2 FNYEAQ. V lost 1 base to trimming and J lost 0 bases, with 8 bases between them. The CDR3 length is 15 residues.

This chain links TRBV25-1 with TRBJ2-1, with TRBD2 identical over 7 bases. This CDR3 has 13 amino acids. The V and J ends lost 4 bases and 15 bases, in that order; junction bases with no gene match: 12. Germline assignment: CDR1 MGHDK and CDR2 SYGVNS. For the CDR3, the DNA is TGTGCCAGCAGTGGGATGCGTTGGGGGGGACCGTTCTTC. It codes for CASSGMRWGGPFF.

The CDR3: CASSQVPLVRGYNSPLHF. The CDR3 DNA sequence: TGCGCCAGCAGCCAAGTTCCCTTGGTCAGGGGGTATAATTCACCCCTCCACTTT. This chain connects TRBV4-1 to TRBJ1-6; 7 nucleotides agree with TRBD1. V shed 1 base, J shed 4 bases, and the junction held 10 bases outside the gene matches. The CDR3 contains 18 residues. Germline V gene sequence: CDR1 MGHRA, CDR2 YSYEKL.

This clone occurred a few times. The chain couples TRBV6-6 to TRBJ2-6, with a weak D call TRBD2 (6 bases). The V gene's germline CDR1 is MNHNY and CDR2 SVGAGI (reference sequence). V dropped 7 bases and J dropped 0 bases, with 10 bases sitting between them. This CDR3 has 15 residues. CDR3 amino acids: CASTGGYSGANVLTF. The CDR3 DNA reads TGTGCCAGCACCGGGGGATACTCTGGGGCCAACGTCCTGACTTTC.

This clone was seen at least ten times. The chain joins TRBV7-8 to TRBJ2-2, with 11 bases matching TRBD2. CDR1 is SGHVS and CDR2 is FQNEAQ in the germline V gene. V was clipped by 4 bases and J by 3 bases; unmatched bases: 4. The CDR3 has 16 residues. CDR3 nucleotides: TGTGCCAGCAGCTCAGTAGCGGGGGGGTACACCGGGGAGCTGTTTTTT. Translation: CASSSVAGGYTGELFF. Supplemented by reference TRBV7-8 and TRBJ2-2, the full variable domain reads GAGVSQSPRYKVAKRGQDVALRCDPISGHVSLFWYQQALGQGPEFLTYFQNEAQLDKSGLPSDRFFAERPEGSVSTLKIQRTQQEDSAVYLCASSSVAGGYTGELFFGEGSRLTVL.

This chain connects TRBV29-1 to TRBJ2-1, with TRBD2 identical over 8 bases. This CDR3 has 14 residues. Germline CDR1 reads SQVTM; CDR2 reads ANQGSEA. Losses at the gene ends were 5 bases for V and 7 bases for J; bases not matched to a gene: 10. This CDR3 reads CSVTSGTSSNEQFF. Written as DNA, the CDR3 is TGCAGCGTTACATCCGGGACTAGTAGTAATGAGCAGTTCTTC.

The chain has TRBV9 and TRBJ1-4, with D hard to call. The length of the CDR3 is 15 residues. Deletions cut 4 bases from V and 6 bases from J, with 16 bases between. Looked up from germline, CDR1 is SGDLS and CDR2 is YYNGEE. DNA of the CDR3: TGTGCCAGCAGCCCTCGGGAAGGGCTTGATGAAAAACTGTTTTTT. Translating it yields CASSPREGLDEKLFF.

The rearrangement links TRBV2 to TRBJ2-7; TRBD1 might be the D (6 bases). In germline, CDR1 is SNHLY, CDR2 FYNNEI. CDR3 length: 18 residues. Trimming pared 2 bases from V and 0 bases from J, leaving 20 bases between. CDR3 amino acids: CASSELWGGAGASYEQYF. CDR3 DNA sequence: TGTGCCAGCAGTGAACTTTGGGGTGGGGCAGGGGCCTCCTACGAGCAGTACTTC.